This T cell receptor (beta chain) was recovered during a study of T cell responses to AZD1222 COVID-19 vaccine. Study observations and caveats: Elevations in Spike-specific TCR breadth and depth followed administration of two AZD1222 doses. Across the whole spike, CD4 TCRs peaked at regions 160-218 and 743-854. After the peak T cell response, and only then, were repertoires sampled. Baseline seropositivity characterized only a handful of AZD1222 recipients.

This clone was seen once. Its antigen is still unknown. Germline V gene sequence: CDR1 LNHNV, CDR2 YYDKDF (reference sequence). V lost 1 base to trimming and J lost 1 base; unmatched junction nucleotides: 2. The CDR3 extends over 15 amino acids. Profiled with immunoSEQ multiplex PCR; TCRdb holds only in-frame clones, not every one. Of about 120,000 clones in the sample, 88% were seen once. The source material was peripheral blood, sampled on day 0 of AZD1222 vaccination. The TCR comes from an adult in good health. The V gene is TRBV15, the J gene TRBJ2-7; the match to TRBD1 covers 9 bases. The CDR3 is CATSRVGTGSYEQYF. The CDR3 region has the DNA TGTGCCACCAGCAGAGTGGGGACAGGGTCCTACGAGCAGTACTTC.